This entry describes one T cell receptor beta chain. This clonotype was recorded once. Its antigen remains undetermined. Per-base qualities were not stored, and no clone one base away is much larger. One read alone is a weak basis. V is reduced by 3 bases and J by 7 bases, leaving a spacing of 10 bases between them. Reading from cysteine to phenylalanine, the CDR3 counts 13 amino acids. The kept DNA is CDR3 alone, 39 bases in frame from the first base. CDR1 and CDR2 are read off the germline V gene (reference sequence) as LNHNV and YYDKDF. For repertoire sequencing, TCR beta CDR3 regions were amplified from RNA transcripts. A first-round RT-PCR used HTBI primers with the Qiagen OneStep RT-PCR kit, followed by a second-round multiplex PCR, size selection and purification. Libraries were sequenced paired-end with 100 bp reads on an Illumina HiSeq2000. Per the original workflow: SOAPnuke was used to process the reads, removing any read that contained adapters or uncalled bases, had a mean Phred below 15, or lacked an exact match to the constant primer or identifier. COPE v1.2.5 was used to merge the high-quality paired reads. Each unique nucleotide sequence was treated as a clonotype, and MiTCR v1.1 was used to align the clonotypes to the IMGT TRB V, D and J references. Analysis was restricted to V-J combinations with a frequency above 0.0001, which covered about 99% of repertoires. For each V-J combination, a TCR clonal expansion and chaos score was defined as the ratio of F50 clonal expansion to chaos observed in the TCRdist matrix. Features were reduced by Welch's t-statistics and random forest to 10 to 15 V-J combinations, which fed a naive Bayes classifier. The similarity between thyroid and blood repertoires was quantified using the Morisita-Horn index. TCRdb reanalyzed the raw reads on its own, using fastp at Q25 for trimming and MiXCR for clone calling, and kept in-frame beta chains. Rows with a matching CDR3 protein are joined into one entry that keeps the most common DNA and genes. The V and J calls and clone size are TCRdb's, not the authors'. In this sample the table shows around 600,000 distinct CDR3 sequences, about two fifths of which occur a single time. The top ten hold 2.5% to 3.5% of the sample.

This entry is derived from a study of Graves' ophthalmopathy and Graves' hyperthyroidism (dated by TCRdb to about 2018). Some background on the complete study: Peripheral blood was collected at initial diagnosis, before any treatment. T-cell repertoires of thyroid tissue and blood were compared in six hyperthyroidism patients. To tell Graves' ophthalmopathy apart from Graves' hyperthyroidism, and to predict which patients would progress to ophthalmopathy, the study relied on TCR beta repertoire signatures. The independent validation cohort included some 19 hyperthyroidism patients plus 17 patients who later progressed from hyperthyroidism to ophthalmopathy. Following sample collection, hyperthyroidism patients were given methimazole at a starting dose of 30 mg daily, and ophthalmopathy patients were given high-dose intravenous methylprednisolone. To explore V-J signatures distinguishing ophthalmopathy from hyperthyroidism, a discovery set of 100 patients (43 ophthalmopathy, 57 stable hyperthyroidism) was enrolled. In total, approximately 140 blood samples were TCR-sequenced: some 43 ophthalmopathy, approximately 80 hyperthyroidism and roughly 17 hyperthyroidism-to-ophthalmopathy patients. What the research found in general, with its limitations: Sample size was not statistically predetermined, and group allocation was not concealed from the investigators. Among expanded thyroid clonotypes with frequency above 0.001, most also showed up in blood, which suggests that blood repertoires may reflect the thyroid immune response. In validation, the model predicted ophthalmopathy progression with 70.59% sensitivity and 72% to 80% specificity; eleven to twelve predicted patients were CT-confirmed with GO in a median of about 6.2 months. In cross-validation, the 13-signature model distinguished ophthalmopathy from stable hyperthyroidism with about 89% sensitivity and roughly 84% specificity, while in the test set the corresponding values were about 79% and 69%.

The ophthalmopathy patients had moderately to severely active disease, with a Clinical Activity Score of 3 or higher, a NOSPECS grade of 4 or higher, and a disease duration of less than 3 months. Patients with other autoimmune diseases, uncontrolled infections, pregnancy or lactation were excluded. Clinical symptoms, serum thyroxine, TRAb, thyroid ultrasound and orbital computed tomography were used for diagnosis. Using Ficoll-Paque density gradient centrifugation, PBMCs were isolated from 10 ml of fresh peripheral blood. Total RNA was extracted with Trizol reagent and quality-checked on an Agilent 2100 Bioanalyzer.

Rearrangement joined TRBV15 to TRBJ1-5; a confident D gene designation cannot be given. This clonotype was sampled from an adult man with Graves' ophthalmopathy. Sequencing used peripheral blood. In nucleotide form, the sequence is TGTGCCACCAGCAGTTCCCCCCCCCAGCCCCAGCATTTT. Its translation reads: CATSSSPPQPQHF. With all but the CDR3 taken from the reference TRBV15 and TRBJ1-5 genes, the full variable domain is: DAMVIQNPRYQVTQFGKPVTLSCSQTLNHNVMYWYQQKSSQAPKLLFHYYDKDFNNEADTPDNFQSRRPNTSFCFLDIRSPGLGDTAMYLCATSSSPPQPQHFGDGTRLSIL.